Each of the 22 T cell receptor beta chains below was sequenced from the same sample in a study of regulatory T cells in long-lasting Graves disease. The time point denotes: newly diagnosed GD, antithyroid drugs for less than 3 months. Extracted RNA from PBMCs served as the source of the TCR library. Building of the TCR beta libraries involved iRepertoire HTBI primers and Arm-PCR of CDR3 regions. TCRdb re-derived calls from the multiplex PCR reads in MiXCR, one entry per CDR3 protein. Of a few hundred thousand distinct CDR3 sequences in the sample, roughly 14% were seen once. The sample also formed part of further work on T cells in Graves' hyperthyroidism and ophthalmopathy.

The sequencing here drew on peripheral blood mononuclear cells (PBMCs), taken at new diagnosis, from a patient treated with antithyroid drugs. These receptors were taken from a young man with Graves disease.

This clonotype was counted many times. The V gene is TRBV28, the J gene TRBJ1-1; D is uncertain. Deletions cut 8 bases from V and 2 bases from J, with 15 bases between. There are 14 residues in the CDR3. Germline loops: CDR1 MDHEN, CDR2 SYDVKM. DNA for the CDR3: TGTGCCAGCCTTTACCGGGGATCCAACACTGAAGCTTTCTTT. The encoded protein is CASLYRGSNTEAFF.

This clonotype showed up many times. The V and J genes are TRBV27 and TRBJ2-4; TRBD2 matches 8 bases. TRBJ2-5 explains the end of the DNA better; the J call may be wrong. Germline lookup yields CDR1 MNHEY and CDR2 SMNVEV (reference sequence). The CDR3 has 19 amino acids. The CDR3 bases are TGTGCCAGCAGTTCCCCGGTTGGGAGCGGGAGTGCCCTATTGGAGACCCAGTACTTC. Translation gives CASSSPVGSGSALLETQYF.

This clonotype was seen at least ten times. The V call is TRBV15, the J call TRBJ1-5; D gene ambiguous. Trimming cost V 0 bases and J 3 bases, with 9 bases left between them. The germline V gene has CDR1 LNHNV and CDR2 YYDKDF (reference sequence). The CDR3 consists of 15 residues. The CDR3 region is CATSREYTFNQPQHF. The CDR3 nucleotides read TGTGCCACCAGCAGAGAGTACACGTTCAATCAGCCCCAGCATTTT.

This clonotype was picked up a small number of times. The chain recombines TRBV6-2 or TRBV6-3 with TRBJ2-1; 9 positions match TRBD2. This CDR3 spans 15 amino acids. In germline, CDR1 is MNHEY, CDR2 SVGEGT. Trimming removed 7 bases from V and 6 bases from J; junction bases left unmatched: 10. For the CDR3, the DNA is TGTGCCAGCACGTTAGCGGGAGATGGGGGCAATGAGCAGTTCTTC. Its protein is CASTLAGDGGNEQFF.

This chain connects TRBV7-2 to TRBJ1-2, with TRBD1 identical over 7 bases. Germline lookup yields CDR1 SGHTA and CDR2 FQGNSA. The CDR3 runs to 13 residues. J lost 6 bases, V lost 8 bases, and 9 bases had no gene match. CDR3: CASGNRGGHGYTF. The CDR3 DNA reads TGTGCCAGCGGGAACAGGGGCGGCCATGGCTACACCTTC.

This clonotype was seen many times. J is TRBJ2-7 and V is TRBV11-2; D remains ambiguous. V lost 3 bases to trimming and J lost 4 bases, with 10 bases between them. The germline CDR1 and CDR2 sequences are SGHAT and FQNNGV. There are 13 residues in the CDR3. CDR3 coding DNA: TGTGCCAGCAGCTTCGAGGCGATTTACGAGCAGTACTTC. This gives the protein CASSFEAIYEQYF.

This clonotype was picked up many times. The chain couples TRBV6-1 to TRBJ2-7; TRBD2 agrees at 11 bases. Germline CDR1 reads MNHNS; CDR2 reads SASEGT. Trimming removed 6 bases from V and 4 bases from J; junction bases left unmatched: 8. This CDR3 is 15 amino acids long. The CDR3 sequence: CASRLLAGDRYEQYF. CDR3 DNA sequence: TGTGCCAGCAGACTACTAGCGGGAGATCGTTACGAGCAGTACTTC.

On this clonotype itself: A read error may explain this, as a much larger clone is one base away. The J gene is TRBJ2-1, the V gene TRBV19; unclear D gene. Gene TRBJ2-5 matches the end of the DNA better, so the J call may be wrong. CDR3 length equals 16 residues. Looked up from germline, CDR1 is LNHDA and CDR2 is SQIVND (reference sequence). The CDR3 loop reads CASSIYSPGSQEIQYF. DNA of the CDR3: TGTGCCAGTAGTATTTACTCTCCGGGCTCCCAAGAGATCCAGTACTTC.

V is TRBV20-1 and J is TRBJ1-1; no firm D call. Germline values: CDR1 DFQATT, CDR2 SNEGSKA (reference sequence). The CDR3 runs 17 residues. V was pared by 3 bases and J by 3 bases, with 23 bases between. CDR3 nucleotide sequence: TGCAGTGCTAGGAGTCACGATCCTTATGCAGGCGACACTGAAGCTTTCTTT. It translates to CSARSHDPYAGDTEAFF.

This clonotype was seen at least ten times. This sequence joins TRBV7-9 and TRBJ1-1; possible D gene TRBD1, 6 bases. There are 15 residues in the CDR3. Germline V gene lookup returns CDR1 SEHNR and CDR2 FQNEAQ (reference sequence). V gave up 5 bases and J gave up 2 bases, with 15 bases separating them. CDR3 residues: CASSARQETNTEAFF. The DNA for the CDR3 is TGTGCCAGCAGCGCGCGACAGGAAACTAACACTGAAGCTTTCTTT.

This clonotype was seen at least ten times. V gene TRBV18 combines with J gene TRBJ2-2; D is possibly TRBD1 (6 bases). This CDR3 contains 10 residues. CDR1 KGHSH and CDR2 LQKENI come from the germline V gene. V lost 9 bases and J lost 9, with 8 bases in between. The CDR3, as DNA: TGTGCCAGTCGGGACAGGGAGCTGTTTTTT. Its translation is CASRDRELFF.

This chain connects TRBV9 to TRBJ2-2, with D unclear. V shed 4 bases and J shed 0 bases, with 10 bases lying between them. Germline V gives CDR1 SGDLS, CDR2 YYNGEE. CDR3 length equals 15 residues. DNA for the CDR3: TGTGCCAGCAGCCATCTCCCAGCGAACACCGGGGAGCTGTTTTTT. Encoded protein: CASSHLPANTGELFF. The full variable domain, in which reference TRBV9 and TRBJ2-2 provide the parts outside the CDR3, is DSGVTQTPKHLITATGQRVTLRCSPRSGDLSVYWYQQSLDQGLQFLIQYYNGEERAKGNILERFSAQQFPDLHSELNLSSLELGDSALYFCASSHLPANTGELFFGEGSRLTVL.

There are a few counts of this clonotype. The chain couples TRBV5-6 to TRBJ2-7; D may be TRBD1 (5 bases). Trimming cost V 4 bases and J 0 bases, with 8 bases left between them. This CDR3 contains 13 residues. CDR1 is SGHDT and CDR2 is YYEEEE in the germline V gene. CDR3 region: CASSRQSSYEQYF. Written as DNA, the CDR3 is TGTGCCAGCAGCCGACAGAGCTCCTACGAGCAGTACTTC.

The table lists this clonotype with a few counts. The V and J genes are TRBV20-1 and TRBJ1-1, with D unresolved. This CDR3 has 10 residues. V was cut by 6 bases and J by 5 bases, with 7 bases left in between. CDR1 is DFQATT, CDR2 SNEGSKA, per germline (reference sequence). CDR3 protein: CSAVATEAFF. CDR3 DNA sequence: TGCAGTGCAGTCGCGACTGAAGCTTTCTTT.

This clonotype was seen more than once but under ten times. The gene calls are TRBV20-1 and TRBJ1-5; 9 bases are shared with TRBD1. The ends lost 6 bases at V and 3 bases at J; junction bases unmatched: 12. Germline V gene lookup returns CDR1 DFQATT and CDR2 SNEGSKA (reference sequence). The CDR3 length is 16 residues. CDR3 residues: CSAGDRVKTANQPQHF. CDR3 DNA: TGCAGTGCGGGGGACAGGGTAAAGACGGCCAATCAGCCCCAGCATTTT.

This clonotype was observed a few times. The chain's CDR3 is CSVQTGINQPQHF. DNA of the CDR3: TGCAGCGTTCAGACAGGGATTAATCAGCCCCAGCATTTT. The gene calls are TRBV29-1 and TRBJ1-5, with 7 nucleotides matching TRBD1. The CDR3 contains 13 residues. With 5 bases clipped from V and 4 bases from J, the junction kept 5 bases outside the gene matches. Germline-derived CDR1 and CDR2 are SQVTM and ANQGSEA.

This clonotype was seen many times. CDR3 DNA: TGTGCCAGCAGCTTAGTAGTAGGCGAGCAGTACTTC. It codes for CASSLVVGEQYF. This sequence joins TRBV7-9 and TRBJ2-7, with no clear D. Trimming removed 1 base at V and 6 bases at J, with 7 bases between. The CDR3 has 12 amino acids. CDR1 SEHNR and CDR2 FQNEAQ come from the germline V gene (reference sequence).

The table lists this clonotype with many counts. V gene TRBV20-1 combines with J gene TRBJ2-1; D gene unclear. CDR1 and CDR2 (germline): DFQATT, SNEGSKA (reference sequence). V lost 5 bases, J lost 11 bases, and 10 bases lay in between. The CDR3 extends over 10 amino acids. CDR3 protein: CSALFGQQFF. The CDR3 nucleotides are TGCAGTGCTCTTTTTGGACAGCAGTTCTTC.

A remark on this clonotype: A clone one base away is much larger, so this may be a read error. The CDR3 end shows no conserved phenylalanine or tryptophan, and so a read error is likely. V usage is TRBV25-1 and J usage is TRBJ1-1, with D tentatively TRBD1 (5 bases). The CDR3 has 14 residues. Germline-derived CDR1 and CDR2 are MGHDK and SYGVNS. V shed 0 bases and J shed 8 bases, with 13 bases lying between them. DNA for the CDR3: TGTGCCAGCAGTGAATATAGGGTTTCAGGGGAAGCTTTCCTT. It yields the protein CASSEYRVSGEAFL.

The chain links TRBV6-1 to TRBJ1-1; D remains ambiguous. V was pared by 10 bases and J by 8 bases, with 14 bases between. Germline CDR1 is MNHNS and CDR2 is SASEGT. CDR3 size: 11 residues. CDR3: CATRMNREAFF. Here the CDR3 DNA reads TGTGCCACGCGAATGAATAGGGAAGCTTTCTTT.

The sample holds many counts of this clonotype. The chain recombines TRBV28 with TRBJ1-2; D might be TRBD1 (5 bases). This CDR3 spans 17 amino acids. The germline V gene has CDR1 MDHEN and CDR2 SYDVKM. The V gene lost 4 bases and the J gene lost 2 bases, with 20 bases spanning the gap. CDR3 bases: TGTGCCAGCAGTTCGGCCCGGGACGCGGAGTGGAACTATGGCTACACCTTC. As protein: CASSSARDAEWNYGYTF.

The J gene is TRBJ1-2, the V gene TRBV20-1, with D possibly TRBD1 on 6 matching bases. Trimming cost V 8 bases and J 7 bases, with 17 bases left between them. The CDR3 consists of 12 residues. CDR1 and CDR2 from the germline V gene are DFQATT and SNEGSKA (reference sequence). CDR3 sequence (DNA): TGCAGTCCCCGGGGGGCAAGGGGTGGCTACACCTTC. Protein sequence: CSPRGARGGYTF.